This TCR beta chain was identified during a study of blood T cell repertoires in COVID-19. Study as a whole: Collection of acute and convalescent COVID-19 samples took place in the United States, Italy and Spain. The cDNA or gDNA used as material had been derived from T cells, B-cell-depleted T cells, or PBMCs.

Trimming removed 4 bases from V and 7 bases from J, with 10 bases in between. The CDR3 is 12 amino acids. The germline CDR1 and CDR2 sequences are KGHSH and LQKENI. TCRdb's table, derived via immunoSEQ multiplex PCR, lists solely in-frame clones and lacks some. Here the sample spans some 93,000 clones, approximately 82% being singletons. The chain is built from TRBV18 and TRBJ1-1; no definite D call. The TCR originated in a man between 65 and 85 years old with acute or convalescent COVID-19. Sequenced: peripheral blood. As DNA, the CDR3 is TGTGCCAGCTCACACATGGAGGGTGAAGCTTTCTTT. This gives the protein CASSHMEGEAFF.